Following are 14 T cell receptor beta chains from one sample sequenced in a study of cytomegalovirus exposure and HLA in healthy donors. PCR primers comprised 60 Vbeta and 13 Jbeta primers. The method was immunoSEQ multiplex PCR; TCRdb's version includes in-frame clones alone and lacks a portion of them. Of about 160,000 clones detected, around 75% appear once; the ten largest clones hold more than 1.5%. Sequenced material: PBMCs. The origin of the receptors is a human donor in good health.

The chain recombines TRBV7-7 with TRBJ2-5, with 9 bases matching TRBD1. The CDR3 is made up of 14 amino acids. V lost 5 bases, J lost 4 bases, and 5 bases stayed unmatched. Germline CDR1 SSHAT, CDR2 FNYEAQ (reference sequence). CDR3: CASSPGTGLETQYF. DNA for the CDR3: TGTGCCAGCAGCCCCGGGACAGGGTTAGAGACCCAGTACTTC.

The gene calls are TRBV19 and TRBJ1-5; tentatively, D is TRBD1 (6 bases). Germline assignment: CDR1 LNHDA and CDR2 SQIVND (reference sequence). V lost 3 bases to trimming and J lost 2 bases, with 11 bases between them. This CDR3 contains 15 residues. CDR3 residues: CASSIYRQGNQPQHF. CDR3 nucleotides: TGTGCCAGTAGTATTTATCGACAGGGCAATCAGCCCCAGCATTTT.

The chain links TRBV23-1 to TRBJ2-2, with TRBD2 identical over 10 bases. TRBV23-1 falls under the ORF class, with uncertain function. The CDR3 totals 17 residues. Trimming took 4 bases from V and 7 from J; bases not matched to a gene: 12. CDR3 sequence: CASSPMGKRGGYGELFF. CDR3 DNA sequence: TGCGCCAGCAGTCCGATGGGGAAGCGGGGGGGCTACGGGGAGCTGTTTTTT.

V and J are TRBV7-2 and TRBJ1-3, with 8 bases aligning to TRBD1. The CDR3 is 14 residues long. Germline V lookup: CDR1 SGHTA, CDR2 FQGNSA. J was trimmed by 2 bases and V by 5 bases; bases with no gene match: 2. The CDR3 loop reads CASSLDRAGNTIYF. CDR3 DNA sequence: TGTGCCAGCAGCCTGGACAGGGCTGGAAACACCATATATTTT. Together with reference TRBV7-2 and TRBJ1-3, the CDR3 gives the full variable domain: GAGVSQSPSNKVTEKGKDVELRCDPISGHTALYWYRQSLGQGLEFLIYFQGNSAPDKSGLPSDRFSAERTGGSVSTLTIQRTQQEDSAVYLCASSLDRAGNTIYFGEGSWLTVV.

The chain has TRBV10-3 and TRBJ1-1; no reliable D call. The germline CDR1 and CDR2 sequences are ENHRY and SYGVKD. The ends were cut back, 10 bases at V and 10 bases at J, with 19 bases in the middle. CDR3 length: 12 residues. CDR3 DNA: TGTGCCACCACTTCCGATGTCAACCGAGCTTTCTTT. Its translation: CATTSDVNRAFF.

This clone was detected a few times. The gene calls are TRBV2 and TRBJ2-5; 9 bases agree with TRBD2. The junction had 9 bases not matched to a gene; V was cut back by 5 bases and J by 5 bases. Germline V gene data show CDR1 as SNHLY and CDR2 as FYNNEI. This CDR3 has 15 residues. The CDR3 reads CASSQEAGGPETQYF. The CDR3 coding sequence is TGTGCCAGCAGTCAAGAGGCGGGGGGGCCGGAGACCCAGTACTTC.

The V gene is TRBV2, the J gene TRBJ1-2; 8 positions agree with TRBD1. CDR3 length: 15 residues. Germline V gene sequence: CDR1 SNHLY, CDR2 FYNNEI. J lost 0 bases, V lost 5 bases, and 5 bases had no gene match. CDR3 region: CASSRTGRPNYGYTF. The CDR3 DNA reads as TGTGCCAGCAGTAGGACAGGGCGACCTAACTATGGCTACACCTTC.

The gene calls are TRBV4-1 and TRBJ2-2; 11 bases map to TRBD2. V lost 2 bases to trimming and J lost 1 base; unmatched junction nucleotides: 3. The length of the CDR3 is 17 residues. The V gene's germline CDR1 is MGHRA and CDR2 YSYEKL. CDR3 in amino acids: CASSQRLAGMNTGELFF. CDR3 sequence (DNA): TGCGCCAGCAGCCAACGACTAGCGGGGATGAACACCGGGGAGCTGTTTTTT.

The chain has TRBV27 and TRBJ1-1, with D possibly matching TRBD1 (5 bases). Trimming pared 2 bases from V and 5 bases from J, leaving 15 bases between. CDR3 length: 15 residues. Germline CDR1 is MNHEY and CDR2 is SMNVEV (reference sequence). The CDR3 protein is CASSLAGLILTEAFF. CDR3 in DNA: TGTGCCAGCAGTTTAGCAGGGTTAATACTTACTGAAGCTTTCTTT.

CDR3 in DNA: TGTGCCAGCAGTGATTTTAAACAGGAGCAGTACTTC. Encoded protein: CASSDFKQEQYF. V and J are TRBV25-1 and TRBJ2-7; no definite D call. Germline CDR1 MGHDK, CDR2 SYGVNS. This CDR3 region has 12 residues. V shed 3 bases and J shed 7 bases, with 10 bases lying between them.

V and J are TRBV29-1 and TRBJ1-1, with TRBD1 as a possible D gene (6 bases). Germline-derived CDR1 and CDR2 are SQVTM and ANQGSEA. V was pared by 7 bases and J by 1 base, with 13 bases between. CDR3 size: 13 residues. CDR3 DNA sequence: TGCAGCGCTATGAGGGGGGGGAACACTGAAGCTTTCTTT. It yields the protein CSAMRGGNTEAFF.

This chain links TRBV19 with TRBJ1-5, with 7 bases that match TRBD1. The V gene's germline CDR1 is LNHDA and CDR2 SQIVND (reference sequence). CDR3 length: 14 amino acids. Losses at the gene ends were 3 bases for V and 1 base for J; bases not matched to a gene: 0. In DNA, the CDR3 is TGTGCCAGTAGTATGGGACAGAGCAATCAGCCCCAGCATTTT. Amino acids: CASSMGQSNQPQHF.

J is TRBJ1-3 and V is TRBV5-1, with no clear D. The V gene lost 4 bases and the J gene lost 4 bases, with 12 bases spanning the gap. This CDR3 has 14 residues. Germline V gives CDR1 SGHRS, CDR2 YFSETQ. This chain's CDR3 is CASSTDGEGNTIYF. DNA for the CDR3: TGCGCCAGCAGCACAGACGGGGAGGGAAACACCATATATTTT.

V and J are TRBV21-1 and TRBJ1-4. TRBV21-1 is a listed pseudogene. The CDR3 contains 15 residues. This CDR3 reads CASSNLDGMNEKLFF. CDR3 bases: TGTGCCAGCAGCAATCTAGACGGAATGAATGAAAAACTGTTTTTT.